This record looks at one T cell receptor (beta chain) sequence and its context. Its antigen is as yet unknown. This entry comes from a study of T cells in localized non-small cell lung cancer. Points from the study as a whole: Clonality peaked in uninvolved adjacent lung rather than tumor. Longer overall survival was linked to higher blood T cell density. For the top 100 tumor clones, a median roughly 56 also appeared in adjacent lung. Sequencing involved a lone tumor region, leaving heterogeneity possible.

Assay: immunoSEQ multiplex PCR; the TCRdb copy retains only in-frame clones and omits some. The table shows about 15,000 clones, with nearly 90% occurring only once. This receptor was taken from a woman aged 35-75 years with stage III lung adenocarcinoma. The input for sequencing was peripheral blood mononuclear cells, taken before any cancer treatment.

The CDR3 DNA is TGTGCCAGCAGCGTAGTTGGGACAGGACGAGGTCGGGAGACCCAGTACTTC. Translated, it gives CASSVVGTGRGRETQYF. V is TRBV9 and J is TRBJ2-5, with 8 nucleotides matching TRBD1. Germline CDR1 reads SGDLS; CDR2 reads YYNGEE. V was pared by 0 bases and J by 5 bases, with 12 bases of the junction left unmatched. The CDR3 contains 17 residues.